The rows below give T cell receptor beta chains drawn from one sample of a study of cytomegalovirus exposure and HLA in healthy donors. Sequencing used immunoSEQ multiplex PCR; TCRdb keeps in-frame clones, though not all of them. The sample has 95,000 to 150,000 clones. The sample was PBMCs. The receptors shown here come from a man aged 30 to 39 in good health and CMV-seronegative. The conserved cysteine and the conserved F or W are not part of the CDR3 here. A D gene is named only where the DNA matches it firmly.

V,length,D,J,CDR3
TRBV5-4,15,TRBD1,TRBJ2-6,ASSLGRGLAGANVLT
TRBV28,10,.,TRBJ1-5,ASSLEDQPQH
TRBV5-4,12,.,TRBJ1-3,ASSAGLGGNTIY
TRBV5-1,15,TRBD2,TRBJ2-5,ASSLPALRGGEETQY
TRBV30,13,.,TRBJ2-4,ASLAEVRAKNIQY
TRBV18,10,.,TRBJ2-1,ASSPTANEQF
TRBV19,13,TRBD1,TRBJ2-7,ASSIGTGGTYEQY
TRBV6-1,12,.,TRBJ1-1,ASTIQTTNTEAF
TRBV18,15,TRBD1,TRBJ1-6,ASSLDRPGRGNSPLH
TRBV7-9,15,.,TRBJ1-6,ASSLGSQVPYNSPLH
TRBV9,12,.,TRBJ2-5,ASSVGGDQETQY
TRBV6-5,13,TRBD1,TRBJ2-5,ASSYSETGGNKQY
TRBV6-5,11,.,TRBJ1-2,ATNGRQNYGYT
TRBV5-1,13,.,TRBJ2-3,ASSLTREILDTQY
TRBV5-4,13,TRBD2,TRBJ2-7,ASSILAGVTYEQY
TRBV30,12,.,TRBJ1-5,AWSVMAGDQPQH
TRBV29-1,12,TRBD2,TRBJ2-1,SALAGSSYNEQF
TRBV2,15,.,TRBJ2-6,ASSDPLKSSGANVLT
TRBV18,13,TRBD2,TRBJ2-2,ASSQSGSTAGELF
TRBV28,11,.,TRBJ1-5,ASQPDTYQPQH
TRBV21-1,13,.,TRBJ1-1,ASSKVDRLHTEAF
TRBV7-9,14,TRBD2,TRBJ2-1,ASRTSGPPLRNEQF
TRBV5-4,13,TRBD1,TRBJ1-4,ASSLDPDRGEKLF
TRBV6-6,13,TRBD2,TRBJ2-7,ASSYSSSGNYEQY
TRBV4-1,16,TRBD2,TRBJ2-1,ASSPPAKTSGSNNEQF
TRBV18,13,TRBD1,TRBJ1-5,ASSPEAGGGQPQH
TRBV4-3,14,.,TRBJ2-7,ASSQDYLQRAHEQY